Shown below are 3 T cell receptor beta chains from a single sample sequenced in a study of blood T cell repertoires in COVID-19. Assay used: immunoSEQ multiplex PCR; TCRdb lists only in-frame clones, some missing. The sample carries around 320,000 clones, 70% to 90% recorded once. The sequencing sample was made of peripheral blood. Source of these receptors: a woman younger than 45 who had recovered from COVID-19.

The chain is built from TRBV30 and TRBJ2-5, with D maybe TRBD1 (6 bases). The germline gives CDR1 GTSNPN, CDR2 SVGIG (reference sequence). This CDR3 has 17 amino acids. Between the trimmed V and J ends, which lost 2 bases and 2 bases, there was a span of 21 bases. The CDR3: CAWSPTDPGHRQETQYF. In DNA form, the CDR3 reads TGTGCCTGGAGTCCGACCGATCCGGGACATCGGCAAGAGACCCAGTACTTC.

J is TRBJ2-3 and V is TRBV30, with 8 bases matching TRBD2. V lost 3 bases to trimming and J lost 0 bases; unmatched junction nucleotides: 8. CDR3 length equals 16 residues. Per germline, CDR1 GTSNPN and CDR2 SVGIG (reference sequence). CDR3 in amino acids: CAWSGGAKESTDTQYF. DNA of the CDR3: TGTGCCTGGAGCGGGGGGGCCAAGGAAAGCACAGATACGCAGTATTTT.

The chain is built from TRBV27 and TRBJ1-6, with D perhaps TRBD1 (5 bases). Trimming shortened V by 6 bases and J by 1 base, and 13 bases separated the two germline ends. The CDR3 is 16 amino acids. Per germline, CDR1 MNHEY and CDR2 SMNVEV (reference sequence). CDR3 sequence: CASRASGGSYNSPLHF. In DNA, the CDR3 is TGTGCCAGCAGGGCCTCCGGGGGATCCTATAATTCACCCCTCCACTTT.